These 26 T cell receptor beta chains originate from one sample sequenced in a study of molecular identifiers for immune sequencing clone quantification (dated by TCRdb to the late 2010s). Library preparation was by PCR. The sequencer was a NextSeq 500. In TCRdb, the public reads were trimmed at Q25 with fastp and aligned with MiXCR, with productive beta chains retained. Each record represents a unique CDR3 protein, reported with the most common genes and DNA among its rows. This sample gives approximately 590,000 distinct CDR3 sequences in total; less than 30% of them show up just once. About 0.8% of the sample is held by the ten biggest clonotypes. Input material: naive CD8+ T cells from blood, with Jurkat cell RNA spiked in. The cell subset or site tag for this specimen amounts to: FACS-sorted CD8+CD4-CCR7+CD45RA+ naive T cells. The receptors shown here come from a human donor in good health. Some libraries in this study had Jurkat cell RNA spiked in.

The genes are TRBV4-1 and TRBJ2-1; D remains ambiguous. V was cut by 4 bases and J by 7 bases, with 11 bases left in between. Looked up from germline, CDR1 is MGHRA and CDR2 is YSYEKL. The CDR3 contains 13 residues. The CDR3 loop reads CASSPRVINEQFF. The CDR3 bases are TGCGCCAGCAGCCCAAGAGTAATTAATGAGCAGTTCTTC.

The J gene is TRBJ2-5, the V gene TRBV12-5, with a tentative D call TRBD2 (5 bases). This CDR3 comprises 15 residues. Germline CDR1 LGHNT, CDR2 FRNRAP. With 1 base removed from V and 4 bases from J, the gap between germline ends came to 13 bases. The CDR3 is CASGLAYSAGETQYF. CDR3 bases: TGTGCTAGTGGTTTGGCTTATAGCGCCGGAGAGACCCAGTACTTC.

A note on this clonotype: This may stem from a read error, because a much larger clone lies one nucleotide away. This sequence joins TRBV12-5 and TRBJ1-1, with 7 bases that match TRBD1. The CDR3 spans 17 residues. The V gene end was trimmed by 5 bases and the J gene end by 2 bases; junction bases not matched to a gene: 14. CDR1 LGHNT and CDR2 FRNRAP come from the germline V gene. The DNA of the CDR3 is TGTGCTAGTGGTCCAACCGGGACAGAGAGTATAAACACTGAAGCTTTCTTT. The encoded protein is CASGPTGTESINTEAFF.

Comments on this clonotype: One end of the junction is discordant with germline, which a read error may explain. The chain combines TRBV19 with TRBJ2-7, with TRBD1 identical over 12 bases. CDR1 LNHDA and CDR2 SQIVND come from the germline V gene (reference sequence). This CDR3 has 14 residues. Written as DNA, the CDR3 is TGTGCCAGTAGTCCGGGGACAGGGGGCTACGAGCAGAACTTC. As protein: CASSPGTGGYEQNF.

The count of this clonotype is one. It may be a read error: a sequence one base away is much more abundant. The J gene is TRBJ2-5, the V gene TRBV28; D is possibly TRBD1 or TRBD2 (5 bases each). V was shortened by 3 bases and J by 4 bases, with 15 bases between the two germline ends. The CDR3 contains 15 residues. The germline gives CDR1 MDHEN, CDR2 SYDVKM. The CDR3, as DNA: TGTGCCAGCAGTTTTACGGGGCGAAGGGCAGAGACCCAGTACTTC. Protein: CASSFTGRRAETQYF.

The rearrangement joins TRBV30 to TRBJ2-7, with D unclear. Trimming stripped 5 bases from V and 9 bases from J, with 11 bases between. There are 10 residues in the CDR3. Germline loops: CDR1 GTSNPN, CDR2 SVGIG (reference sequence). CDR3 nucleotides: TGTGCCTGGGACGGCGGAAGGCAGTACTTC. Translation gives CAWDGGRQYF.

The chain is built from TRBV5-6 and TRBJ2-1; D gene unclear. Germline V gene data show CDR1 as SGHDT and CDR2 as YYEEEE. The CDR3 consists of 13 residues. Trimming cost V 3 bases and J 5 bases, with 9 bases left between them. This CDR3 reads CASSYNSNNEQFF. DNA of the CDR3: TGTGCCAGCAGCTACAACAGCAACAATGAGCAGTTCTTC.

The gene calls are TRBV20-1 and TRBJ2-1, with D tentatively TRBD2 (5 bases). The CDR3 spans 10 residues. V was cut by 6 bases and J by 5 bases, with 5 bases left in between. The germline gives CDR1 DFQATT, CDR2 SNEGSKA (reference sequence). CDR3 DNA: TGCAGTGCCGGGAACAATGAGCAGTTCTTC. Translation: CSAGNNEQFF.

CDR3 in amino acids: CASSDGGNTEAFF. The CDR3 DNA is TGCGCCAGCAGTGACGGAGGGAACACTGAAGCTTTCTTT. The chain is built from TRBV10-1 and TRBJ1-1; D not certain. Germline values: CDR1 WNHNN, CDR2 SYGVQD (reference sequence). V lost 3 bases to trimming and J lost 1 base, with 6 bases between them. There are 13 residues in the CDR3.

This clonotype was observed a few times. The rearrangement links TRBV28 to TRBJ2-3; no definite D call. Germline V lookup: CDR1 MDHEN, CDR2 SYDVKM. CDR3 length: 17 residues. Trimming removed 5 bases at V and 0 bases at J, with 18 bases between. CDR3 loop: CASSGWDIVDSTDTQYF. The CDR3, as DNA: TGTGCCAGCAGTGGGTGGGATATCGTAGATAGCACAGATACGCAGTATTTT. The entire variable domain, with the rest obtained from reference TRBV28 and TRBJ2-3, is as follows: DVKVTQSSRYLVKRTGEKVFLECVQDMDHENMFWYRQDPGLGLRLIYFSYDVKMKEKGDIPEGYSVSREKKERFSLILESASTNQTSMYLCASSGWDIVDSTDTQYFGPGTRLTVL.

This clonotype was counted many times. The chain joins TRBV7-9 to TRBJ2-1; no reliable D call. Germline V gene sequence: CDR1 SEHNR, CDR2 FQNEAQ (reference sequence). This CDR3 is 12 amino acids long. The germline V and J ends were trimmed by 6 bases and 8 bases, with 11 bases remaining between them. The CDR3 sequence: CASRKLGDEQFF. The CDR3 region has the DNA TGTGCCAGCAGAAAATTAGGCGATGAGCAGTTCTTC.

The sample holds a few counts of this clonotype. This sequence joins TRBV27 and TRBJ2-7; possible D gene TRBD1, 6 bases. The V end was cut by 5 bases, the J end by 6 bases, with 20 bases between. From germline, CDR1 is MNHEY and CDR2 SMNVEV (reference sequence). The CDR3 runs to 15 residues. DNA for the CDR3: TGTGCCAGCAGTCTCGGGACATTTGCTCTCGGCGAGCAGTACTTC. It yields the protein CASSLGTFALGEQYF.

The chain recombines TRBV19 with TRBJ2-7, with a possible D match to TRBD2 (5 bases). The CDR3 loop spans 13 amino acids. Between the trimmed V and J ends, which lost 3 bases and 6 bases, there was a span of 12 bases. Germline V gene data show CDR1 as LNHDA and CDR2 as SQIVND (reference sequence). The CDR3 sequence is CASSIPSGAEQYF. CDR3 sequence (DNA): TGTGCCAGTAGTATCCCCAGCGGAGCCGAGCAGTACTTC. The entire variable domain, with the rest obtained from reference TRBV19 and TRBJ2-7, is as follows: DGGITQSPKYLFRKEGQNVTLSCEQNLNHDAMYWYRQDPGQGLRLIYYSQIVNDFQKGDIAEGYSVSREKKESFPLTVTSAQKNPTAFYLCASSIPSGAEQYFGPGTRLTVT.

This clonotype was detected many times. The V gene is TRBV29-1, the J gene TRBJ1-5; 9 bases are shared with TRBD1. J gave up 3 bases and V 7 bases, and 7 bases lay outside the gene matches. The length of the CDR3 is 14 residues. From germline, CDR1 is SQVTM and CDR2 ANQGSEA. CDR3 sequence (DNA): TGCAGCGCCGTGACAGGGGGGATCAATCAGCCCCAGCATTTT. It codes for CSAVTGGINQPQHF.

Many counts were recorded for this clonotype. The chain recombines TRBV20-1 with TRBJ2-1; 9 positions match TRBD2. In germline, CDR1 is DFQATT, CDR2 SNEGSKA (reference sequence). The CDR3 consists of 15 residues. J was trimmed by 7 bases and V by 0 bases; bases with no gene match: 7. CDR3 nucleotide sequence: TGCAGTGCTAGAGATGGCGGGGGGGCCGTAAATGAGCAGTTCTTC. Its protein is CSARDGGGAVNEQFF.

This clonotype was counted ten times or more. This rearrangement joins TRBV29-1 to TRBJ1-5; D is ambiguous. V was cut by 6 bases and J by 3 bases, with 15 bases left in between. The CDR3 extends over 14 amino acids. Germline CDR1 and CDR2: SQVTM and ANQGSEA. The CDR3 loop reads CSVGGRYSNQPQHF. The CDR3 nucleotides read TGCAGCGTCGGCGGACGGTACTCCAATCAGCCCCAGCATTTT.

The chain combines TRBV10-3 with TRBJ1-4; tentative D call: TRBD1 (5 bases). V gave up 11 bases and J gave up 14 bases, with 30 bases separating them. Germline V gives CDR1 ENHRY, CDR2 SYGVKD. This CDR3 region has 15 residues. The CDR3 bases are TGTGCCCTGGGGGTCCGTATTGGGGCCGTGGTAAACCTGTTTTTT. Its translation is CALGVRIGAVVNLFF.

This clonotype was picked up a small number of times. The chain employs TRBV12-3 or TRBV12-4 and TRBJ1-1; D is unclear. The CDR3 runs 15 residues. V was pared by 8 bases and J by 6 bases, with 22 bases between. The CDR3 reads CASSIETAFPAEAFF. CDR3 in DNA: TGTGCCAGCTCAATAGAGACGGCTTTTCCCGCTGAAGCTTTCTTT.

With respect to this clonotype: A junction boundary mismatches the germline segment, possibly from a read error. This rearrangement joins TRBV7-9 to TRBJ2-1, with TRBD2 matching over 14 bases. The CDR3 consists of 19 residues. Germline values: CDR1 SEHNR, CDR2 FQNEAQ (reference sequence). The CDR3 nucleotides read TGTTCCAGCAGCTTCCCTCCTCGACTAGCGGGAGGGCCCTTCAATGAGCAGTTCTTC. As protein: CSSSFPPRLAGGPFNEQFF.

This clonotype showed up just a few times. V usage is TRBV7-2 and J usage is TRBJ2-2; D is perhaps TRBD2 (5 bases). Trimming took 3 bases from V and 5 from J, leaving 10 bases between them. This CDR3 contains 14 residues. Germline CDR1 reads SGHTA; CDR2 reads FQGNSA. The CDR3 protein is CASSFGLATGELFF. The CDR3 DNA is TGTGCCAGCAGCTTCGGGCTAGCTACCGGGGAGCTGTTTTTT.

This clonotype was recorded many times. The V gene is TRBV7-2, the J gene TRBJ2-7; no clear D gene. The CDR3 runs to 13 residues. Germline V CDR1 and CDR2: SGHTA, FQGNSA. Trimming removed 1 base from V and 4 bases from J, with 8 bases in between. CDR3 DNA sequence: TGTGCCAGCAGCTTAGATGCGTTTTACGAGCAGTACTTC. This translates into CASSLDAFYEQYF.

The table lists this clonotype with many counts. V usage is TRBV20-1 and J usage is TRBJ1-4, with D hard to call. The CDR3 runs to 13 residues. Trimming removed 0 bases at V and 0 bases at J, with 2 bases between. Germline V gene lookup returns CDR1 DFQATT and CDR2 SNEGSKA (reference sequence). The CDR3 protein is CSARDATNEKLFF. In DNA form, the CDR3 reads TGCAGTGCTAGAGATGCAACTAATGAAAAACTGTTTTTT.

This clonotype was counted at least ten times. The rearrangement joins TRBV4-3 to TRBJ1-3; 7 nucleotides line up with TRBD1. V lost 1 base to trimming and J lost 0 bases; unmatched junction nucleotides: 3. The CDR3 is 16 amino acids. Germline CDR1 LGHNA, CDR2 YSLEER. The CDR3 loop is CASSQGGGYSGNTIYF. DNA for the CDR3: TGCGCCAGCAGCCAAGGAGGGGGCTACTCTGGAAACACCATATATTTT.

As for this clonotype: Given a far larger clone just one base away, this is likely a sequencing read error. This chain joins TRBV7-9 and TRBJ1-1; D uncertain. The CDR3 length is 11 residues. CDR1 and CDR2 (germline): SEHNR, FQNEAQ (reference sequence). CDR3: CGSRMNTEAFF. The CDR3 DNA reads as TGTGGCAGCAGGATGAACACTGAAGCTTTCTTT.

As regards this clonotype: This may be a read error, as it is one base from a much larger clone. This likely comes from a read error, as the CDR3 has no conserved phenylalanine or tryptophan at its end. The chain employs TRBV24-1 and TRBJ2-3; possibly TRBD1 for D (5 bases). Trimming pared 5 bases from V and 0 bases from J, leaving 17 bases between. The germline gives CDR1 KGHDR, CDR2 SFDVKD. The CDR3 is 17 residues long. The CDR3 sequence is CATSGPTPQGSTDTQYL. In DNA, the CDR3 is TGTGCCACCAGTGGGCCTACCCCGCAGGGCAGCACAGATACGCAGTATCTT.

The V call is TRBV6-6, the J call TRBJ2-5; no definite D call. This CDR3 comprises 14 residues. Germline V gene lookup returns CDR1 MNHNY and CDR2 SVGAGI (reference sequence). Between the trimmed V and J ends, which lost 6 bases and 4 bases, there was a span of 15 bases. This CDR3 is CASRRIPQAETQYF. In DNA, the CDR3 is TGTGCCAGCAGACGTATCCCCCAAGCAGAGACCCAGTACTTC.